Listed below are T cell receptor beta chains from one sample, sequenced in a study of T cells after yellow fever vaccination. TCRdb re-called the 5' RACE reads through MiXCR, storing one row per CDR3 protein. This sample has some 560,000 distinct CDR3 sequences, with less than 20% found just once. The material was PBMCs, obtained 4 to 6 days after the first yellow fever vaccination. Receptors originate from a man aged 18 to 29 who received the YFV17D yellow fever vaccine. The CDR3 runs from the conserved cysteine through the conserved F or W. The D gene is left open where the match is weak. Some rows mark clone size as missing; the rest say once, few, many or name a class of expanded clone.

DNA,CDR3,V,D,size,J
TGCAGTGCAAATTACAGGAGCAATCAGCCCCCGCATTTT,CSANYRSNQPPHF,TRBV20-1,NA,NA,TRBJ1-5
TGTGCCACCAGTGATTCCGGACTTTTCGCCAATGAGCAGTTCTTC,CATSDSGLFANEQFF,TRBV24-1,NA,many,TRBJ2-1
TGCGCCAGCAGCCAAAGAAGACTAGCAATCCACAATGAGCAGTTCTTC,CASSQRRLAIHNEQFF,TRBV4-1,TRBD2,NA,TRBJ2-1
TGTGCCTGGAGTGGAAAACTAGCGGGGGACGAGCAGTACTTC,CAWSGKLAGDEQYF,TRBV30,TRBD2,few,TRBJ2-7
TGTGCCATCAATTCGGACGGCAATCAGCCCCAGCATTTT,CAINSDGNQPQHF,TRBV10-3,NA,NA,TRBJ1-5
TGCAGCGTTGACGGCTCTAACTGGGGCTCCTACGAGCAGTACTTC,CSVDGSNWGSYEQYF,TRBV29-1,NA,few,TRBJ2-7
TGCGCCAGCAGCCGCCAGGGGAATCCTGAGCAGTTCTTC,CASSRQGNPEQFF,TRBV4-1,NA,NA,TRBJ2-1
TGTGCCAGCAGGGGACGGCCTGGGGCCAACGTCCTGACTTTC,CASRGRPGANVLTF,TRBV13,NA,NA,TRBJ2-6
TGTGCCAGCAGCCCCCGGGTGAGCGGGGGTTACCAAGAGACCCAGTACTTC,CASSPRVSGGYQETQYF,TRBV7-8,TRBD2,few,TRBJ2-5
TGTGCCAGCAGCTACGCGGGGTCTGGAAACACCATATATTTT,CASSYAGSGNTIYF,TRBV7-3,NA,NA,TRBJ1-3
TGTGCCAGCAGCGTGACAGGGGTCAATTCACCCCTCCACTTT,CASSVTGVNSPLHF,TRBV9,TRBD1,NA,TRBJ1-6
TGTGCCATCAGTGATGCTAGCGGGGGGGCAGGGCGCACAGATACGCAGTATTTT,CAISDASGGAGRTDTQYF,TRBV10-3,TRBD2,NA,TRBJ2-3
TGCAGTGCTAGATTTGGGGCGTCTGGAAACACCATATATTTT,CSARFGASGNTIYF,TRBV20-1,NA,once,TRBJ1-3
TGCAGTGCCGAGGCCCCTAATTTGAGCTACACCTTC,CSAEAPNLSYTF,TRBV20-1,NA,few,TRBJ1-2
TGTGCCAGCAGCGGACACGTGCAGACCCAGTACTTC,CASSGHVQTQYF,TRBV2,NA,few,TRBJ2-5
TGTGCCAGCAGTTCAGATGTCTGGCAAGAGACCCAGTACTTC,CASSSDVWQETQYF,TRBV27,NA,NA,TRBJ2-5
TGCGCCAGCAGCCTCATGGGGGGGGGACCAAGGGAAGAGACCCAGTACTTC,CASSLMGGGPREETQYF,TRBV5-1,TRBD2,few,TRBJ2-5
TGTGCCAGCAGCCAACTCGAGGGGGGGAATGAAGCTTTCTTT,CASSQLEGGNEAFF,TRBV3-1,NA,few,TRBJ1-1
TGCAGTGCTCCCAGGGGCTACGAGCAGTACTTC,CSAPRGYEQYF,TRBV20-1,NA,NA,TRBJ2-7
TGTGCCAGTGGACTGAGATTAGCGGGAAGCGAGACCCAGTACTTC,CASGLRLAGSETQYF,TRBV19,TRBD2,NA,TRBJ2-5
TGTGCCAGCAGCTTAGAGCAGGGGCAGCTTGGCGCGTATGGCTACACCTTC,CASSLEQGQLGAYGYTF,TRBV7-9,NA,few,TRBJ1-2
TGTGCCAGCAGTTTAGTTCAGAGCTACGAGCAGTACTTC,CASSLVQSYEQYF,TRBV27,NA,many,TRBJ2-7
TGTGCCACCAGTAGGGTAGAAAGCAATGAGCAGTTCTTC,CATSRVESNEQFF,TRBV24-1,NA,few,TRBJ2-1
TGTGCCAGCAGTTTCCAAGGACTAGCCGTGTACAATGAGCAGTTCTTC,CASSFQGLAVYNEQFF,TRBV28,TRBD2,NA,TRBJ2-1
TGCGCCAGCAGCTTGAGTCGGGCTAGCACAGATACGCAGTATTTT,CASSLSRASTDTQYF,TRBV5-1,NA,NA,TRBJ2-3
TGTGCCAGCAGCCAAGATATTAGGGGACATACCGATCAGCCCCAGCATTTT,CASSQDIRGHTDQPQHF,TRBV4-2,NA,NA,TRBJ1-5
TGTGCCTGGAGCGAGGGGCATAACTATGGCTACACCTTC,CAWSEGHNYGYTF,TRBV30,NA,NA,TRBJ1-2
TGTGCCAGTAGTTGGGGGACTAGCGGATACAATGAGCAGTTCTTC,CASSWGTSGYNEQFF,TRBV19,TRBD2,NA,TRBJ2-1
TGTGCCAGCAGCTTGGGGTGGACAGGCATTTCACCCCTCCACTTT,CASSLGWTGISPLHF,TRBV5-6,TRBD1,few,TRBJ1-6
TGTGCCAGCAGTTACGACAGGCCCTATAATTCACCCCTCCACTTT,CASSYDRPYNSPLHF,TRBV6-2/TRBV6-3,NA,few,TRBJ1-6
TGTGCCAGCAGTTCGATCGGGGGAAAGTCAGATACGCAGTATTTT,CASSSIGGKSDTQYF,TRBV28,NA,NA,TRBJ2-3